Shown below are 29 T cell receptor beta chains from a single sample sequenced in a study of T cell therapy after organ transplantation. Time point reported: 20-29 weeks after completion of therapy. The assay was immunoSEQ multiplex PCR, and TCRdb's table has in-frame clones only and misses some. The sample holds 20,000 to 25,000 clones; roughly 84% are singletons and the top ten take approximately 39%. Antigen specificity for these receptors is unknown. The source material was CD8+ T cells from blood, sampled after autologous CMV-specific T cell therapy. The receptors stem from a human patient who had received a solid organ transplant and had CMV disease. Some of these T cells may belong to the graft donor.

The chain uses TRBV7-8 and TRBJ2-7; 7 nucleotides line up with TRBD2. The CDR3 has 12 amino acids. CDR1 and CDR2 (germline): SGHVS, FQNEAQ. Losses at the gene ends were 6 bases for V and 6 bases for J; bases not matched to a gene: 5. The CDR3, as DNA: TGTGCCAGCAGAGGACTAGTGGGCGAGCAGTACTTC. Its translation is CASRGLVGEQYF.

The rearrangement uses TRBV7-9 and TRBJ2-5; D unclear. Trimming took off 2 bases at V and 4 bases at J, with 2 bases between the two ends. Germline V gene lookup returns CDR1 SEHNR and CDR2 FQNEAQ (reference sequence). CDR3 length: 11 amino acids. The CDR3 region has the DNA TGTGCCAGCAGCTTAACAGAGACCCAGTACTTC. The encoded protein is CASSLTETQYF.

This chain joins TRBV27 and TRBJ1-5; D gene unclear. Germline lookup yields CDR1 MNHEY and CDR2 SMNVEV (reference sequence). The length of the CDR3 is 13 residues. V was cut by 3 bases and J by 0 bases, with 3 bases left in between. The CDR3 nucleotides are TGTGCCAGCAGTTTCTATAGCAATCAGCCCCAGCATTTT. Its translation: CASSFYSNQPQHF.

The CDR3 DNA follows: TGTGCCAGCAGCTTGCAACATCCTGGAAACACCATATATTTT. Its translation is CASSLQHPGNTIYF. The chain links TRBV11-2 to TRBJ1-3; unclear D gene. The CDR3 has 14 amino acids. Trimming removed 3 bases at V and 2 bases at J, with 8 bases between. CDR1 is SGHAT, CDR2 FQNNGV, per germline.

The chain recombines TRBV4-2 with TRBJ2-1, with 10 bases matching TRBD2. J was trimmed by 2 bases and V by 0 bases; bases with no gene match: 1. This CDR3 comprises 16 residues. Per germline, CDR1 LGHNA and CDR2 YNFKEQ. Here the CDR3 DNA reads TGTGCCAGCAGCCAAGAGCTAGCGGGGGCCTACAATGAGCAGTTCTTC. The encoded protein is CASSQELAGAYNEQFF.

The rearrangement joins TRBV4-3 to TRBJ1-2; a weak D match, TRBD1 (6 bases). Germline V lookup: CDR1 LGHNA, CDR2 YSLEER. The V and J ends lost 2 bases and 4 bases respectively, with 20 bases between them. The CDR3 totals 17 residues. The chain's CDR3 is CASSQPQGMDSSYGYTF. The CDR3 DNA is TGCGCCAGCAGCCAACCCCAGGGGATGGACAGTTCCTATGGCTACACCTTC.

This chain connects TRBV7-9 to TRBJ2-5; no clear D. V lost 5 bases, J lost 4 bases, and 11 bases lay in between. CDR1 is SEHNR and CDR2 is FQNEAQ in the germline V gene (reference sequence). This CDR3 is 13 amino acids long. The CDR3 loop is CASSPYLGETQYF. The DNA of the CDR3 is TGTGCCAGCAGCCCTTATCTCGGAGAGACCCAGTACTTC.

The chain joins TRBV6-5 to TRBJ1-2; tentatively, D is TRBD1 (6 bases). From germline, CDR1 is MNHEY and CDR2 SVGAGI. The V gene lost 3 bases and the J gene lost 0 bases, with 11 bases spanning the gap. This CDR3 region has 15 residues. CDR3 residues: CASSYGGSSNYGYTF. The CDR3 DNA reads TGTGCCAGCAGTTATGGGGGCAGTTCTAACTATGGCTACACCTTC.

The J gene is TRBJ2-7, the V gene TRBV28, with D tentatively TRBD2 (6 bases). V gave up 6 bases and J gave up 3 bases, with 15 bases separating them. CDR3 size: 14 residues. CDR1 is MDHEN and CDR2 is SYDVKM in the germline V gene. DNA for the CDR3: TGTGCCAGCAGGGTAGTGGAGGGTATCTACGAGCAGTACTTC. Amino acids: CASRVVEGIYEQYF. Filled out from reference TRBV28 and TRBJ2-7, the complete variable domain reads DVKVTQSSRYLVKRTGEKVFLECVQDMDHENMFWYRQDPGLGLRLIYFSYDVKMKEKGDIPEGYSVSREKKERFSLILESASTNQTSMYLCASRVVEGIYEQYFGPGTRLTVT.

The chain has TRBV9 and TRBJ2-7, with 11 bases fitting TRBD1. The CDR3 totals 18 residues. In germline, CDR1 is SGDLS, CDR2 YYNGEE. Trimming removed 3 bases from V and 4 bases from J; junction bases left unmatched: 15. The CDR3 is CASSDNPKMGQGVYEQYF. The CDR3 DNA follows: TGTGCCAGCAGCGACAACCCTAAGATGGGACAGGGGGTTTACGAGCAGTACTTC.

The chain couples TRBV5-8 to TRBJ1-5; D is perhaps TRBD1 (5 bases). The V gene's germline CDR1 is SGHTS and CDR2 YDEGEE. This CDR3 region has 15 residues. Trimming shortened V by 4 bases and J by 0 bases, and 11 bases separated the two germline ends. The CDR3 loop is CASSPPGTSNQPQHF. The CDR3 nucleotides read TGTGCCAGCAGCCCACCGGGGACTAGCAATCAGCCCCAGCATTTT.

The chain combines TRBV6-5 with TRBJ2-5; D ambiguous. The CDR3 spans 15 residues. Germline loops: CDR1 MNHEY, CDR2 SVGAGI. V lost 4 bases and J lost 4, with 16 bases in between. For the CDR3, the DNA is TGTGCCAGCAGTTCTACGGGCCCCTATGCAGAGACCCAGTACTTC. Its translation is CASSSTGPYAETQYF.

J is TRBJ2-2 and V is TRBV9; 7 bases map to TRBD1. J was trimmed by 2 bases and V by 6 bases; bases with no gene match: 4. Looked up from germline, CDR1 is SGDLS and CDR2 is YYNGEE. The CDR3 spans 14 residues. The CDR3 bases are TGTGCCAGCACCGACAGGGTTAACACCGGGGAGCTGTTTTTT. Translated, it gives CASTDRVNTGELFF. The full variable domain, its missing parts supplied by reference TRBV9 and TRBJ2-2, is DSGVTQTPKHLITATGQRVTLRCSPRSGDLSVYWYQQSLDQGLQFLIQYYNGEERAKGNILERFSAQQFPDLHSELNLSSLELGDSALYFCASTDRVNTGELFFGEGSRLTVL.

J is TRBJ2-1 and V is TRBV5-1; D gene uncertain. Per germline, CDR1 SGHRS and CDR2 YFSETQ. With 3 bases removed from V and 10 bases from J, the gap between germline ends came to 11 bases. This CDR3 has 12 amino acids. The CDR3 nucleotides are TGCGCCAGCAGCTCGAACGGGCCGGAGCAGTTCTTC. Residues: CASSSNGPEQFF.

This sequence joins TRBV5-1 and TRBJ1-2, with D perhaps matching TRBD1 (6 bases). V was cut by 3 bases and J by 8 bases, with 20 bases left in between. This CDR3 region has 15 residues. From germline, CDR1 is SGHRS and CDR2 YFSETQ. CDR3 sequence reads: CASSWNGGAMRGYTF. In nucleotides, the CDR3 is TGCGCCAGCAGCTGGAACGGGGGCGCGATGCGCGGCTACACCTTC.

This clone was seen just once. V and J are TRBV29-1 and TRBJ1-2; 8 bases are a match to TRBD1. J was trimmed by 8 bases and V by 4 bases; bases with no gene match: 3. The CDR3 totals 11 residues. Germline loops: CDR1 SQVTM, CDR2 ANQGSEA. The CDR3, as DNA: TGCAGCGTTGCGACAGGGGACGGCTACACCTTC. Amino acid sequence: CSVATGDGYTF. Combining the CDR3 with reference TRBV29-1 and TRBJ1-2 gives the whole variable domain SAVISQKPSRDICQRGTSLTIQCQVDSQVTMMFWYRQQPGQSLTLIATANQGSEATYESGFVIDKFPISRPNLTFSTLTVSNMSPEDSSIYLCSVATGDGYTFGSGTRLTVV.

V usage is TRBV4-2 and J usage is TRBJ2-1, with TRBD1 identical over 7 bases. The V gene's germline CDR1 is LGHNA and CDR2 YNFKEQ. Losses at the gene ends were 3 bases for V and 4 bases for J; bases not matched to a gene: 9. The CDR3 length is 16 residues. For the CDR3, the DNA is TGTGCCAGCAGCCAGACAACGGGACAGATTTACAATGAGCAGTTCTTC. Its protein product is CASSQTTGQIYNEQFF.

CDR3 nucleotide sequence: TGTGCCAGCACCTCGCAGGAGTACACTGAAGCTTTCTTT. This translates into CASTSQEYTEAFF. The chain recombines TRBV2 with TRBJ1-1; D unclear. The CDR3 sequence is 13 residues long. Germline CDR1 and CDR2: SNHLY and FYNNEI. V lost 7 bases to trimming and J lost 3 bases, with 12 bases between them.

The chain combines TRBV10-3 with TRBJ1-4, with D tentatively TRBD1 (5 bases). The CDR3 contains 15 residues. The V end lost 0 bases, the J end lost 4 bases, and 9 bases lay between the germline ends. Germline CDR1 ENHRY, CDR2 SYGVKD. CDR3: CAISESGRVNEKLFF. In nucleotides, the CDR3 is TGTGCCATCAGTGAGTCTGGCAGGGTTAATGAAAAACTGTTTTTT.

The chain links TRBV5-1 to TRBJ2-1; TRBD2 aligns across 7 bases. The trim removed 0 bases at V and 8 bases at J, leaving 8 bases unmatched. Germline assignment: CDR1 SGHRS and CDR2 YFSETQ. This CDR3 is built from 15 residues. The CDR3 protein is CASSLGWGTTYEQFF. The CDR3 nucleotides read TGCGCCAGCAGCTTGGGATGGGGGACTACGTATGAGCAGTTCTTC.

V usage is TRBV4-2 and J usage is TRBJ1-1; a possible D gene is TRBD1 (6 bases). This CDR3 comprises 13 residues. Trimming took off 0 bases at V and 6 bases at J, with 8 bases between the two ends. The germline V gene encodes CDR1 LGHNA and CDR2 YNFKEQ. The CDR3 sequence: CASSQEGQSEAFF. CDR3 nucleotide sequence: TGTGCCAGCAGCCAAGAAGGACAGTCTGAAGCTTTCTTT.

The chain employs TRBV15 and TRBJ2-2; D not certain. Germline V gene data show CDR1 as LNHNV and CDR2 as YYDKDF (reference sequence). The CDR3 length is 12 residues. The V and J ends lost 8 bases and 0 bases respectively, with 4 bases between them. CDR3 residues: CATQSNTGELFF. As DNA, the CDR3 is TGTGCCACCCAGTCGAACACCGGGGAGCTGTTTTTT. The full variable domain, in which reference TRBV15 and TRBJ2-2 provide the parts outside the CDR3, is DAMVIQNPRYQVTQFGKPVTLSCSQTLNHNVMYWYQQKSSQAPKLLFHYYDKDFNNEADTPDNFQSRRPNTSFCFLDIRSPGLGDTAMYLCATQSNTGELFFGEGSRLTVL.

The V call is TRBV4-3, the J call TRBJ2-7; 7 bases are shared with TRBD2. Germline V gene data show CDR1 as LGHNA and CDR2 as YSLEER. V lost 4 bases and J lost 4; bases outside the gene matches: 10. This CDR3 contains 15 residues. CDR3 DNA sequence: TGCGCCAGCAGCCCGTCGACTAGCTTTAATTACGAGCAGTACTTC. This gives the protein CASSPSTSFNYEQYF.

This clone was seen only once. The V call is TRBV2, the J call TRBJ2-5, with a possible D match to TRBD2 (6 bases). CDR1 is SNHLY, CDR2 FYNNEI, per germline. The CDR3 consists of 14 residues. V lost 4 bases and J lost 2, with 11 bases in between. The CDR3 DNA reads as TGTGCCAGCAGTGGAGGAGGGGAACAAGAGACCCAGTACTTC. It codes for CASSGGGEQETQYF. The complete variable domain, with remaining parts taken from reference TRBV2 and TRBJ2-5, reads EPEVTQTPSHQVTQMGQEVILRCVPISNHLYFYWYRQILGQKVEFLVSFYNNEISEKSEIFDDQFSVERPDGSNFTLKIRSTKLEDSAMYFCASSGGGEQETQYFGPGTRLLVL.

This clone was recorded only once. The rearrangement links TRBV5-1 to TRBJ2-7; 11 positions agree with TRBD1. Trimming at V came to 7 bases and at J to 6 bases, leaving 9 bases not matched to a gene. Germline V gene sequence: CDR1 SGHRS, CDR2 YFSETQ. There are 14 residues in the CDR3. CDR3 DNA sequence: TGCGCCAGCGGGGACAGGGGGAAGGGTGTCGAGCAGTACTTC. This gives the protein CASGDRGKGVEQYF.

This chain connects TRBV19 to TRBJ2-1; 8 positions match TRBD2. Germline values: CDR1 LNHDA, CDR2 SQIVND (reference sequence). V gave up 3 bases and J gave up 4 bases; unmatched junction bases: 5. The CDR3 has 15 amino acids. As DNA, the CDR3 is TGTGCCAGTAGTATGGTTAGCGGGGCTTACAATGAGCAGTTCTTC. It is translated as CASSMVSGAYNEQFF. The full variable domain, with the rest looked up from reference TRBV19 and TRBJ2-1, is DGGITQSPKYLFRKEGQNVTLSCEQNLNHDAMYWYRQDPGQGLRLIYYSQIVNDFQKGDIAEGYSVSREKKESFPLTVTSAQKNPTAFYLCASSMVSGAYNEQFFGPGTRLTVL.

The rearrangement uses TRBV5-6 and TRBJ1-6; 11 bases are a match to TRBD1. There are 14 residues in the CDR3. Germline V lookup: CDR1 SGHDT, CDR2 YYEEEE. After removal of 4 bases from V and 9 bases from J, the junction contained 3 bases not matched to a gene. DNA of the CDR3: TGTGCCAGCAGCCCCGGGACAGGGGGTTCACCCCTCCACTTT. Its translation is CASSPGTGGSPLHF.

This chain joins TRBV5-6 and TRBJ2-7; D is possibly TRBD1 or TRBD2 (5 bases each). This CDR3 comprises 17 residues. CDR1 and CDR2 (germline): SGHDT, YYEEEE. Trimming stripped 3 bases from V and 2 bases from J, with 21 bases between. DNA of the CDR3: TGTGCCAGCAGCTGCCCACATCGGGGCCGATTCGCCTACGAGCAGTACTTC. It codes for CASSCPHRGRFAYEQYF.

V usage is TRBV7-2 and J usage is TRBJ2-4; 9 nucleotides agree with TRBD2. The CDR3 is 14 amino acids. V lost 1 base to trimming and J lost 8 bases; unmatched junction nucleotides: 3. Germline CDR1 reads SGHTA; CDR2 reads FQGNSA. The CDR3 protein is CASSLVAGGDIQYF. For the CDR3, the DNA is TGTGCCAGCAGCTTAGTGGCGGGAGGGGACATTCAGTACTTC.